This TCR beta chain was identified in a study of T cell responses to AZD1222 COVID-19 vaccine. CDR1 and CDR2 from the germline V gene are SGHRS and YFSETQ. The V and J ends lost 1 base and 5 bases respectively, with 9 bases between them. This CDR3 has 13 residues. Method: immunoSEQ multiplex PCR; TCRdb's copy keeps in-frame clones and lacks some. The top ten clones hold about 4.9% of a sample with 80,000 or so clones, about 89% of them seen once. Sequencing was performed on peripheral blood, taken on day 0 of MenACWY control vaccination. The genes are TRBV5-1 and TRBJ2-5; TRBD1 is a possible D gene (5 bases). The receptor comes from an adult in good health. The DNA for the CDR3 is TGCGCCAGCAGCTTGTTGTCAGGGGAGACCCAGTACTTC. Its translation: CASSLLSGETQYF.